This T cell receptor (beta chain) is drawn from a study of cytomegalovirus exposure and HLA in healthy donors. The method was immunoSEQ multiplex PCR; TCRdb's version includes in-frame clones alone and lacks a portion of them. The sample includes 150,000 to 200,000 clones, 95% to 96% of them seen just once. Trimming left V 5 bases short and J 4 bases short, with 11 bases between. The V gene's germline CDR1 is MRHNA and CDR2 SNTAGT. The CDR3 runs 13 residues. Study-level findings and limits: Subsequent analysis found a tendency for first-cohort TCR clusters to co-occur within the 120 or so validation repertoires.

As to this clone: No antigen is known for it.

Sequencing was done on a sample of PBMCs. The receptor comes from a woman between 18 and 30 years old in good health and CMV-seronegative. The chain links TRBV6-4 to TRBJ1-1; tentative D call: TRBD1 (5 bases). The chain's CDR3 is CASSNQGGTEAFF. In DNA form, the CDR3 reads TGTGCCAGCAGTAATCAGGGAGGCACTGAAGCTTTCTTT.